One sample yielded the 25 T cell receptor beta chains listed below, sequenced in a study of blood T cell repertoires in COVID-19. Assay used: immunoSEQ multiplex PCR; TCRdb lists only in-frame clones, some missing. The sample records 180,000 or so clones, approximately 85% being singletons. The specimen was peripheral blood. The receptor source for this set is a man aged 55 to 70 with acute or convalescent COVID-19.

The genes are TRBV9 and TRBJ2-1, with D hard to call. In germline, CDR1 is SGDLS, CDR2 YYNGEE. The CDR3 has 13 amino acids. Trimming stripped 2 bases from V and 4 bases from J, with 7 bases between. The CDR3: CASSVQEYNEQFF. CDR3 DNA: TGTGCCAGCAGCGTCCAAGAGTACAATGAGCAGTTCTTC.

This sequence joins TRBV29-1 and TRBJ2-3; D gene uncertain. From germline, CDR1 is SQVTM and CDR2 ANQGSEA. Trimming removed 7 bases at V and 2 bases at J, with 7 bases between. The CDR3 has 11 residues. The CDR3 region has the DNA TGCAGCGGTGCGTTCACAGATACGCAGTATTTT. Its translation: CSGAFTDTQYF.

CDR3 nucleotides: TGTGCCTGGCTAGACAGGGGAAGGGCAGATACGCAGTATTTT. It encodes CAWLDRGRADTQYF. The rearrangement joins TRBV30 to TRBJ2-3; 8 positions match TRBD1. CDR1 GTSNPN and CDR2 SVGIG come from the germline V gene (reference sequence). The CDR3 is made up of 14 amino acids. V lost 5 bases to trimming and J lost 4 bases; unmatched junction nucleotides: 8.

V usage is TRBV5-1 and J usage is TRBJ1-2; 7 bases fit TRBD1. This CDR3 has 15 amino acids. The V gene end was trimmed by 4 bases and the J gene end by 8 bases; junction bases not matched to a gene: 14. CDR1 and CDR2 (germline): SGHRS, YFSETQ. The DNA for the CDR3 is TGCGCCAGCAGCCTACAACAGGGGCCGGGAGAGGGCTACACCTTC. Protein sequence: CASSLQQGPGEGYTF.

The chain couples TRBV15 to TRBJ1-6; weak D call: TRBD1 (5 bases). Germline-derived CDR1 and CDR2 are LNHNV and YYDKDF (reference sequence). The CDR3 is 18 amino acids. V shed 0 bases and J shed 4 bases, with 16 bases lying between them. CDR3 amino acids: CATSRDHRGGDYNSPLHF. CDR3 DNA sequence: TGTGCCACCAGCAGAGATCATCGGGGGGGGGATTATAATTCACCCCTCCACTTT.

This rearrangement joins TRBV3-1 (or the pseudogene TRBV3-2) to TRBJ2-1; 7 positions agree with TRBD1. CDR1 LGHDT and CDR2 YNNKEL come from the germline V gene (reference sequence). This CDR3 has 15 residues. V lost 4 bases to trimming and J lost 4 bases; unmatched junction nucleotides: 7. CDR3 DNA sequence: TGTGCCAGCAGCCCTCGACAGGGTAGATACAATGAGCAGTTCTTC. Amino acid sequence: CASSPRQGRYNEQFF.

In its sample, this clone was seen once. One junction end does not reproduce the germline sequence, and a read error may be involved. The CDR3 DNA sequence: TGTGCCACCAGCGGAGACAGTTACTATGGCTACACCTTC. Translating gives CATSGDSYYGYTF. V and J are TRBV15 and TRBJ1-2; a weak D match, TRBD1 (5 bases). The CDR3 totals 13 residues. Germline V gene lookup returns CDR1 LNHNV and CDR2 YYDKDF (reference sequence).

CDR3: CASSPSEKLFF. In DNA form, the CDR3 reads TGTGCCAGCAGTCCGTCCGAAAAACTGTTTTTT. This rearrangement joins TRBV12-3 or TRBV12-4 to TRBJ1-4; D gene uncertain. The CDR3 has 11 amino acids. V was shortened by 5 bases and J by 8 bases, with 6 bases between the two germline ends.

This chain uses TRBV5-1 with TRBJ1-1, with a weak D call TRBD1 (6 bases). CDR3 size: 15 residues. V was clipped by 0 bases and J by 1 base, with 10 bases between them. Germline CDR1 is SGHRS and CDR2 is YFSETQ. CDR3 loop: CASSLATDRNTEAFF. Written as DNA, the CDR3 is TGCGCCAGCAGCTTGGCCACGGACAGGAACACTGAAGCTTTCTTT.

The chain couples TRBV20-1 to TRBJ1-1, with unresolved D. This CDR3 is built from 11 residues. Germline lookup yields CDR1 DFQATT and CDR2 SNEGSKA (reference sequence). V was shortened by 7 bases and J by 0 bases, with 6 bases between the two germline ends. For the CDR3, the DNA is TGCAGTGTGCGGCTGAACACTGAAGCTTTCTTT. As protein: CSVRLNTEAFF.

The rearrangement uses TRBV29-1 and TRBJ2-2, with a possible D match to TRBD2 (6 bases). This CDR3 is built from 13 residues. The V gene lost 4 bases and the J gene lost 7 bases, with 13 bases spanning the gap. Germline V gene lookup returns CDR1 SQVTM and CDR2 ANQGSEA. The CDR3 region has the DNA TGCAGCGTTGCGGAGGGGCGAGGCGGGGAGCTGTTTTTT. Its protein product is CSVAEGRGGELFF.

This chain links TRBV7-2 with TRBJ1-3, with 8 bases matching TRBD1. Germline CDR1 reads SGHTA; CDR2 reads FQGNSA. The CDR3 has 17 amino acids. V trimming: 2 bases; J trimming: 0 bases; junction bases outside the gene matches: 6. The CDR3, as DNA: TGTGCCAGCAGCTTATTCCAGGGGGCATACTCTGGAAACACCATATATTTT. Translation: CASSLFQGAYSGNTIYF.

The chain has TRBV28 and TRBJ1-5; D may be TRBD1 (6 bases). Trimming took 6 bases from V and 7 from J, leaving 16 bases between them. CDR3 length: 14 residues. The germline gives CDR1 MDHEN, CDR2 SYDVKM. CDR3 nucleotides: TGTGCCAGCAGCCTAGCAGGGGCGGGCCAGCCCCAGCATTTT. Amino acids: CASSLAGAGQPQHF. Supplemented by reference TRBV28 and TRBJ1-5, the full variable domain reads DVKVTQSSRYLVKRTGEKVFLECVQDMDHENMFWYRQDPGLGLRLIYFSYDVKMKEKGDIPEGYSVSREKKERFSLILESASTNQTSMYLCASSLAGAGQPQHFGDGTRLSIL.

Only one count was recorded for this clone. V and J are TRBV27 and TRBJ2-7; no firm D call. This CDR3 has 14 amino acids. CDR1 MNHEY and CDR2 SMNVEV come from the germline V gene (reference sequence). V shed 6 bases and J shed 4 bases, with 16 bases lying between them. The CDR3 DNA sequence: TGTGCCAGCAGACCTGGGCAAAGCCCATACGAGCAGTACTTC. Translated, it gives CASRPGQSPYEQYF.

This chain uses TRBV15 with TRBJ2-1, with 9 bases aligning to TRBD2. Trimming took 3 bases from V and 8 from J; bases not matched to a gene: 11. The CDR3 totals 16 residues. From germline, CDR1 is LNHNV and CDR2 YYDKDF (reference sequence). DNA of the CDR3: TGTGCCACCAGCAGGGGGGGACTAGCTGCATTCGATGAGCAGTTCTTC. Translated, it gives CATSRGGLAAFDEQFF.

Here the CDR3 DNA reads TGTGCCAGCAGCCAAGCAGGGGATAAGTACGAGCAGTACTTC. This encodes CASSQAGDKYEQYF. The chain combines TRBV4-2 with TRBJ2-7, with D tentatively TRBD1 (6 bases). In germline, CDR1 is LGHNA, CDR2 YNFKEQ. CDR3 length: 14 residues. Trimming cost V 1 base and J 4 bases, with 11 bases left between them.

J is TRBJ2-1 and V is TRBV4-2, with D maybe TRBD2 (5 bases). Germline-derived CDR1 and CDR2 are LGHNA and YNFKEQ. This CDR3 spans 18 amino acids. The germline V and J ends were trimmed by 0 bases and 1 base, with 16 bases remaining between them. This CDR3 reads CASSQDRGRLGSYNEQFF. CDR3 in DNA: TGTGCCAGCAGCCAAGATAGAGGGAGACTTGGGTCCTACAATGAGCAGTTCTTC.

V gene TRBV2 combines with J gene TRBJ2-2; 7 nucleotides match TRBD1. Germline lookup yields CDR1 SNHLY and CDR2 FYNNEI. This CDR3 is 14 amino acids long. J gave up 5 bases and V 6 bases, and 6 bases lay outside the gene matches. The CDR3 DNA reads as TGTGCCAGCAGCCGGGACAGCTTAACCGGGGAGCTGTTTTTT. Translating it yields CASSRDSLTGELFF.

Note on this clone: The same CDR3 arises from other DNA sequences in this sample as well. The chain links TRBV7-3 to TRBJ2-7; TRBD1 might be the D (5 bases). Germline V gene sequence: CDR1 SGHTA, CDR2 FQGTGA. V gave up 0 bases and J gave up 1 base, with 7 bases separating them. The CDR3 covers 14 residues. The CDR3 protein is CASSLTDSSYEQYF. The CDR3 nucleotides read TGTGCCAGCAGCTTAACAGACAGTTCCTACGAGCAGTACTTC.

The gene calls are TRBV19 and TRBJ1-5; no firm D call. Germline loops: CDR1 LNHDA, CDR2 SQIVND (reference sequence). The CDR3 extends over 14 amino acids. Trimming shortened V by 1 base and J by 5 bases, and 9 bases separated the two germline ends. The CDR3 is CASSIGAAYQPQHF. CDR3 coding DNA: TGTGCCAGTAGTATAGGGGCAGCCTATCAGCCCCAGCATTTT.

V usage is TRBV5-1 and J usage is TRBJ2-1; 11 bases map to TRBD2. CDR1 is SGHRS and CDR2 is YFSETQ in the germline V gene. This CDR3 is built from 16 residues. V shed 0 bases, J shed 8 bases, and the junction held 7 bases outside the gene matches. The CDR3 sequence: CASSLGTSGRVDEQFF. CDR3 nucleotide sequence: TGCGCCAGCAGCTTGGGTACTAGCGGGAGAGTGGATGAGCAGTTCTTC.

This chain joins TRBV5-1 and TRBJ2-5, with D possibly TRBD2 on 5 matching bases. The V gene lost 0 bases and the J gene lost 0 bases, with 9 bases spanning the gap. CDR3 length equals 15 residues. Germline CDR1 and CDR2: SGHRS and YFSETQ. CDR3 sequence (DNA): TGCGCCAGCAGCTTGGGGGCCGGGGACCAAGAGACCCAGTACTTC. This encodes CASSLGAGDQETQYF.

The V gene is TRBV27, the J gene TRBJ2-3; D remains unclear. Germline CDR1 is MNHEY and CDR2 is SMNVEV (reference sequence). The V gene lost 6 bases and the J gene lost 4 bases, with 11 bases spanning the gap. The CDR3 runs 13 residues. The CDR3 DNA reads TGTGCCAGCAGCGCTTACAAGTCAGATACGCAGTATTTT. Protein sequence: CASSAYKSDTQYF.

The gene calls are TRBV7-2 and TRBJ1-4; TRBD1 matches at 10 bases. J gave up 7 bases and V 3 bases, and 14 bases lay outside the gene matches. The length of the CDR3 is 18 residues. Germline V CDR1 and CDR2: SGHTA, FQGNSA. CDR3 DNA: TGTGCCAGCAGCTTTCGGGGACAGGGGCGTCCAGGGGGTGAAAAACTGTTTTTT. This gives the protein CASSFRGQGRPGGEKLFF. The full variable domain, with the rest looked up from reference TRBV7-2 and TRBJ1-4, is GAGVSQSPSNKVTEKGKDVELRCDPISGHTALYWYRQSLGQGLEFLIYFQGNSAPDKSGLPSDRFSAERTGGSVSTLTIQRTQQEDSAVYLCASSFRGQGRPGGEKLFFGSGTQLSVL.

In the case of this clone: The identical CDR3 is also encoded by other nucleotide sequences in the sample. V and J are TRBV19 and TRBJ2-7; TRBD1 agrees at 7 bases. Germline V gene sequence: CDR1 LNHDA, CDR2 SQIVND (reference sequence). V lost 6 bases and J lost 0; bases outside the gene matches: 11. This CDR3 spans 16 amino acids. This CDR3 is CASSPPGQRTSYEQYF. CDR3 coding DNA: TGTGCCAGTAGCCCTCCGGGACAGCGCACCTCCTACGAGCAGTACTTC.